The 18 T cell receptor beta chains listed next were all sequenced from one sample in a study of T cells in Graves' hyperthyroidism and ophthalmopathy (dated by TCRdb to between 2019 and 2020). Library construction relied on multiplex PCR. These reads were obtained on an Illumina HiSeq 2000. The TCR beta CDR3 regions were amplified from RNA transcripts. A first-round RT-PCR of the TCR CDR3 used the HTBI primer set with the Qiagen OneStep RT-PCR kit. Starting from the raw public reads, TCRdb applied fastp trimming at Q25, assembled clones with MiXCR and retained in-frame beta chains. One record per CDR3 amino acid sequence lists the most common genes and DNA. This sample lists about 420,000 distinct CDR3 sequences; around 15% were detected once. The ten largest make up 5% to 6.5% of the sample. The material sequenced was blood. The receptor set was obtained from a young woman with Graves' hyperthyroidism.

This clonotype has ten or more counts. V usage is TRBV2 and J usage is TRBJ1-3; TRBD1 aligns across 7 bases. The CDR3 runs 14 residues. The V segment lost 10 bases and the J segment 2 bases; nucleotides outside the gene matches: 8. Germline V lookup: CDR1 SNHLY, CDR2 FYNNEI. Written as DNA, the CDR3 is TGTGCCACTGACAGGGCCGGCACTGGAAACACCATATATTTT. Residues: CATDRAGTGNTIYF.

The V gene is TRBV6-2 or TRBV6-3, the J gene TRBJ2-1; TRBD2 matches 12 bases. The V segment lost 0 bases and the J segment 8 bases; nucleotides outside the gene matches: 5. This CDR3 is built from 16 residues. The germline V gene encodes CDR1 MNHEY and CDR2 SVGEGT. CDR3 loop: CASSYSGTSGFYEQFF. The CDR3 DNA is TGTGCCAGCAGTTACTCGGGGACTAGCGGGTTCTATGAGCAGTTCTTC.

This clonotype showed up just a few times. J is TRBJ2-7 and V is TRBV15; tentatively, D is TRBD1 or TRBD2 (5 bases each). The CDR3 loop spans 13 amino acids. Trimming shortened V by 6 bases and J by 0 bases, and 9 bases separated the two germline ends. Germline lookup yields CDR1 LNHNV and CDR2 YYDKDF (reference sequence). The DNA for the CDR3 is TGTGCCACCAGTGAGGGGAGCTCCTACGAGCAGTACTTC. Translation: CATSEGSSYEQYF.

This clonotype was detected ten times or more. The chain combines TRBV5-1 with TRBJ2-3; 8 bases fit TRBD2. This CDR3 has 16 amino acids. Trimming removed 1 base from V and 3 bases from J; junction bases left unmatched: 7. In germline, CDR1 is SGHRS, CDR2 YFSETQ. Here the CDR3 reads CASSLQRERYTDTQYF. Here the CDR3 DNA reads TGCGCCAGCAGCTTGCAGCGGGAGCGATATACAGATACGCAGTATTTT. Combining the CDR3 with reference TRBV5-1 and TRBJ2-3 gives the whole variable domain KAGVTQTPRYLIKTRGQQVTLSCSPISGHRSVSWYQQTPGQGLQFLFEYFSETQRNKGNFPGRFSGRQFSNSRSEMNVSTLELGDSALYLCASSLQRERYTDTQYFGPGTRLTVL.

This clonotype was found many times. V is TRBV3-1 and J is TRBJ1-1, with D perhaps matching TRBD1 (5 bases). The CDR3 covers 15 residues. The V end lost 4 bases, the J end lost 6 bases, and 18 bases lay between the germline ends. The V gene's germline CDR1 is LGHDT and CDR2 YNNKEL (reference sequence). DNA for the CDR3: TGTGCCAGCAGCCCCGTGGGGAGAGGGACCGCTGAAGCTTTCTTT. Residues: CASSPVGRGTAEAFF.

The genes are TRBV6-1 and TRBJ2-7; 13 nucleotides line up with TRBD2. The CDR3 spans 15 residues. Germline V gene sequence: CDR1 MNHNS, CDR2 SASEGT. With V trimmed by 6 bases and J by 3 bases, 5 bases remained unmatched. CDR3 in DNA: TGTGCCAGCAGCACGGGACTAGCGGGAAACTACGAGCAGTACTTC. It is translated as CASSTGLAGNYEQYF.

Only a few counts were recorded for this clonotype. V gene TRBV2 combines with J gene TRBJ1-5, with a tentative D call TRBD1 (5 bases). This CDR3 has 13 residues. The V and J ends lost 6 bases and 7 bases respectively, with 13 bases between them. Germline CDR1 reads SNHLY; CDR2 reads FYNNEI. The DNA of the CDR3 is TGTGCCAGCAGGGGGGTAGGGAACCAGCCCCAGCATTTT. Its translation is CASRGVGNQPQHF.

This clonotype appeared many times. This chain uses TRBV20-1 with TRBJ2-5, with TRBD2 matching over 10 bases. CDR3 size: 14 residues. Germline-derived CDR1 and CDR2 are DFQATT and SNEGSKA (reference sequence). Trimming removed 3 bases from V and 2 bases from J; junction bases left unmatched: 3. CDR3 nucleotide sequence: TGCAGTGCTAGGGGGACTAGCGTACAAGAGACCCAGTACTTC. Amino acids: CSARGTSVQETQYF.

This clonotype was picked up many times. The rearrangement joins TRBV12-3 or TRBV12-4 to TRBJ1-1; no clear D. This CDR3 region has 13 residues. The V gene lost 6 bases and the J gene lost 5 bases, with 13 bases spanning the gap. CDR3 loop: CASSPTPRTEAFF. The CDR3 bases are TGTGCCAGCAGCCCAACCCCTAGGACTGAAGCTTTCTTT.

This clonotype has at least ten counts. The V gene is TRBV28, the J gene TRBJ1-1; TRBD1 matches 7 bases. The germline CDR1 and CDR2 sequences are MDHEN and SYDVKM. The CDR3 covers 15 residues. V trimming: 5 bases; J trimming: 5 bases; junction bases outside the gene matches: 11. CDR3 coding DNA: TGTGCCAGCAGTAGGCTGAGAGGGGGCTTAACTGAAGCTTTCTTT. Protein sequence: CASSRLRGGLTEAFF.

A few counts support this clonotype. The chain combines TRBV19 with TRBJ1-5; possibly TRBD1 for D (6 bases). Per the germline V gene, CDR1 is LNHDA and CDR2 is SQIVND (reference sequence). Trimming cost V 6 bases and J 0 bases, with 15 bases left between them. The CDR3 runs to 16 residues. This chain's CDR3 is CASSLHREYSNQPQHF. The CDR3, as DNA: TGTGCCAGTAGCCTTCACAGGGAATATAGCAATCAGCCCCAGCATTTT.

This clonotype was seen many times. V gene TRBV11-2 combines with J gene TRBJ1-1; tentative D call: TRBD1 (5 bases). Between the trimmed V and J ends, which lost 2 bases and 5 bases, there was a span of 15 bases. Germline values: CDR1 SGHAT, CDR2 FQNNGV. The CDR3 spans 15 residues. CDR3 sequence: CASSLSGGGGTEAFF. The CDR3 DNA reads TGTGCCAGCAGCTTATCGGGCGGTGGGGGTACTGAAGCTTTCTTT.

This clonotype was seen many times. The J gene is TRBJ2-5, the V gene TRBV28, with D tentatively TRBD2 (5 bases). The CDR3 has 13 amino acids. Germline CDR1 reads MDHEN; CDR2 reads SYDVKM. V was trimmed by 8 bases and J by 5 bases, leaving 15 bases between them. This chain's CDR3 is CASETWESETQYF. CDR3 DNA sequence: TGTGCCAGCGAGACCTGGGAGTCGGAGACCCAGTACTTC.

This clonotype has at least ten counts. The chain carries TRBV28 and TRBJ2-7; 12 bases fit TRBD1. V lost 6 bases, J lost 2 bases, and 2 bases stayed unmatched. The CDR3 spans 14 residues. From germline, CDR1 is MDHEN and CDR2 SYDVKM. CDR3 sequence: CASRGQGATYEQYF. The CDR3 DNA reads as TGTGCCAGCAGGGGACAGGGGGCGACCTACGAGCAGTACTTC.

This clonotype was detected ten times or more. The chain couples TRBV12-3 or TRBV12-4 to TRBJ2-2; TRBD2 is a possible D gene (5 bases). CDR3 length equals 15 residues. The germline V and J ends were trimmed by 5 bases and 6 bases, with 16 bases remaining between them. In DNA form, the CDR3 reads TGTGCCAGCAGTCCCCGACCGGGGTTGGCCGGGGAGCTGTTTTTT. Translated: CASSPRPGLAGELFF.

The chain is built from TRBV20-1 and TRBJ2-2; no clear D. The germline gives CDR1 DFQATT, CDR2 SNEGSKA (reference sequence). V was cut by 2 bases and J by 7 bases, with 17 bases left in between. The CDR3 has 15 amino acids. The CDR3 sequence: CSARPLGGLRGELFF. For the CDR3, the DNA is TGCAGTGCTAGACCTCTGGGTGGTTTGCGCGGGGAGCTGTTTTTT.

The table lists this clonotype with a few counts. The chain combines TRBV2 with TRBJ2-3, with 7 bases matching TRBD2. Losses at the gene ends were 8 bases for V and 0 bases for J; bases not matched to a gene: 11. Germline V gene sequence: CDR1 SNHLY, CDR2 FYNNEI. The CDR3 is made up of 16 amino acids. The CDR3 loop is CASGGGGGRSTDTQYF. The CDR3 DNA is TGTGCCAGCGGGGGGGGGGGAGGGCGTAGCACAGATACGCAGTATTTT.

Comment on this clonotype: This clone may be a read error of a much larger clone one base away. The V call is TRBV5-1, the J call TRBJ2-1, with D perhaps TRBD1 or TRBD2 (5 bases each). The CDR3 length is 16 residues. Per germline, CDR1 SGHRS and CDR2 YFSETQ. V shed 4 bases and J shed 1 base, with 15 bases lying between them. CDR3: CASSPDPGASYNEQFF. As DNA, the CDR3 is TGCGCCAGCAGCCCCGATCCCGGGGCGTCCTACAATGAGCAGTTCTTC.